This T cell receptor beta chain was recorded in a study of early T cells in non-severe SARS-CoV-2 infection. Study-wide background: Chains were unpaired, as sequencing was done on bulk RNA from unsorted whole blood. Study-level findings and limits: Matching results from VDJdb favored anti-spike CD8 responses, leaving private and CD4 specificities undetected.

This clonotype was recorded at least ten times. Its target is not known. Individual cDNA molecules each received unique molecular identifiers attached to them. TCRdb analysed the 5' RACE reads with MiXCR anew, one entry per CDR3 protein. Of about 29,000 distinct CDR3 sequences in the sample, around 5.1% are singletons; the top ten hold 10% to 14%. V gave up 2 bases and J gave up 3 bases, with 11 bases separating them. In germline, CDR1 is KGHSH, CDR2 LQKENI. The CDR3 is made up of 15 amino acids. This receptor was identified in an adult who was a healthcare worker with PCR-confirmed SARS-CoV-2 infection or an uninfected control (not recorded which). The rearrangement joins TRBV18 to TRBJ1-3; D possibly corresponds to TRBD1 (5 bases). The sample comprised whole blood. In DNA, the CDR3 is TGTGCCAGCTCACCAGACAGAAGACATGGAAACACCATATATTTT. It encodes CASSPDRRHGNTIYF.